The sequence of this T cell receptor (beta chain) was determined in a study of CD8+CD57+ T cells in acquired aplastic anemia. Researchers used genomic DNA as the template to profile TCR beta VDJ and CDR3. Using its own MiXCR run on the reads, TCRdb lists one record per CDR3 protein. The repertoire holds approximately 150,000 distinct CDR3 sequences, with 40% to 50% as singletons. The germline gives CDR1 SGHNT, CDR2 YENEEA. This CDR3 contains 14 residues. The V gene lost 5 bases and the J gene lost 4 bases, with 15 bases spanning the gap. Findings of the study overall: Sharing between patients and controls was observed for twenty-nine CD8+ CDR3 sequences.

CD8+CD57+ cell expansion, shown by flow cytometry, had occurred in the patients selected for sequencing. The study sampled blood from patients who had received no therapy. Many counts were recorded for this clonotype. Antigen unknown. The rearrangement joins TRBV11-3 to TRBJ2-7; D possibly corresponds to TRBD2 (6 bases). The clonotype comes from a human donor with aplastic anemia. The sample taken for sequencing was sorted CD4+, CD8+, or CD8+CD57+ T cells (not recorded which) from PBMCs. CDR3 region: CASSPRGGEYEQYF. CDR3 nucleotide sequence: TGTGCCAGCAGCCCACGGGGAGGAGAATACGAGCAGTACTTC.